Each of the 8 T cell receptor beta chains below was sequenced from the same sample in a study of T cells in localized non-small cell lung cancer. The method was immunoSEQ multiplex PCR; TCRdb's version includes in-frame clones alone and lacks a portion of them. The sample records some 72,000 clones, about four fifths being singletons. Sequences were derived from peripheral blood, sampled before any cancer treatment. These receptors were collected from a man aged 35 to 69 with stage I lung adenocarcinoma.

The chain joins TRBV10-3 to TRBJ2-7, with TRBD2 identical over 8 bases. V lost 5 bases to trimming and J lost 3 bases; unmatched junction nucleotides: 12. CDR3 size: 16 residues. The germline V gene encodes CDR1 ENHRY and CDR2 SYGVKD. The DNA for the CDR3 is TGTGCCATCAGTCCCCGCTTGACGGCGGGAGGCTACGAGCAGTACTTC. This translates into CAISPRLTAGGYEQYF.

The chain recombines TRBV25-1 with TRBJ1-1; unclear D gene. V lost 1 base and J lost 9, with 15 bases in between. Germline V lookup: CDR1 MGHDK, CDR2 SYGVNS. The CDR3 consists of 14 residues. The CDR3 DNA is TGTGCCAGCAGTGAATGGGCTTTCGGCAGACAAGCTTTCTTT. Encoded protein: CASSEWAFGRQAFF.

CDR3 loop: CASSLQGWVTQYF. CDR3 nucleotides: TGTGCCAGCAGTTTACAGGGGTGGGTTACGCAGTATTTT. The rearrangement uses TRBV27 and TRBJ2-3, with a possible D match to TRBD1 (6 bases). The CDR3 totals 13 residues. Trimming stripped 2 bases from V and 8 bases from J, with 11 bases between. The germline V gene encodes CDR1 MNHEY and CDR2 SMNVEV (reference sequence).

The V and J genes are TRBV28 and TRBJ2-3; 13 bases agree with TRBD2. The CDR3 spans 17 residues. Unmatched junction bases numbered 7, after V lost 6 bases and J lost 1 base. Germline loops: CDR1 MDHEN, CDR2 SYDVKM. Here the CDR3 DNA reads TGTGCCAGCAGACTCCGTACTAGCGGGAGGGGCACAGATACGCAGTATTTT. It specifies CASRLRTSGRGTDTQYF.

The chain employs TRBV19 and TRBJ2-2, with 10 bases that match TRBD2. The CDR3 length is 16 residues. The germline gives CDR1 LNHDA, CDR2 SQIVND (reference sequence). Losses at the gene ends were 3 bases for V and 5 bases for J; bases not matched to a gene: 6. CDR3 in amino acids: CASSIRRLAGTGELFF. The CDR3 bases are TGTGCCAGTAGTATCCGCCGACTAGCGGGTACCGGGGAGCTGTTTTTT.

CDR3 residues: CASSLSGPTDTQYF. CDR3 bases: TGTGCCAGCAGCTTGAGCGGTCCCACAGATACGCAGTATTTT. The V call is TRBV7-7, the J call TRBJ2-3; weak D call: TRBD2 (5 bases). The germline CDR1 and CDR2 sequences are SSHAT and FNYEAQ (reference sequence). This CDR3 is built from 14 residues. V lost 3 bases and J lost 2, with 9 bases in between.

J is TRBJ2-1 and V is TRBV29-1; 11 nucleotides align to TRBD2. V shed 4 bases and J 12 bases; nucleotides not matched to a gene: 8. The CDR3 consists of 13 residues. Germline CDR1 reads SQVTM; CDR2 reads ANQGSEA. In nucleotides, the CDR3 is TGCAGCGTTGGGATAGCGGGAGGGGGGGCGCAGTTCTTC. Translating gives CSVGIAGGGAQFF.

The chain recombines TRBV7-9 with TRBJ1-2, with D maybe TRBD1 (6 bases). The CDR3 consists of 15 residues. Looked up from germline, CDR1 is SEHNR and CDR2 is FQNEAQ (reference sequence). Between the trimmed V and J ends, which lost 5 bases and 0 bases, there was a span of 13 bases. DNA of the CDR3: TGTGCCAGCAGCAGTGGACAGCGGTCTAACTATGGCTACACCTTC. It encodes CASSSGQRSNYGYTF. The full variable domain, in which reference TRBV7-9 and TRBJ1-2 provide the parts outside the CDR3, is DTGVSQNPRHKITKRGQNVTFRCDPISEHNRLYWYRQTLGQGPEFLTYFQNEAQLEKSRLLSDRFSAERPKGSFSTLEIQRTEQGDSAMYLCASSSGQRSNYGYTFGSGTRLTVV.